These 14 T cell receptor beta chains were sequenced from one sample in a study of shared clonotypes between healthy human individuals (TCRdb year 2020). Receptors were amplified or captured by the immunoSEQ multiplex PCR assay. This is the immuneACCESS table as TCRdb keeps it, with only in-frame sequences that have V and J called. A part of the clones is gone; compared with another copy, unresolved V genes explain less than half, and the rest is unexplained. The table for this sample lists roughly 450,000 clones; approximately 85% of them were counted only once. Of the sample, about an eighth falls within the top ten clones. The sample consisted of PBMCs. These receptors were taken from a woman between 40 and 50 years old in good health. Some clones in this sample may be carry-over from other donors' samples.

The rearrangement uses TRBV4-2 and TRBJ2-1, with a tentative D call TRBD1 (6 bases). This CDR3 region has 13 residues. V was pared by 4 bases and J by 12 bases, with 16 bases between. Germline assignment: CDR1 LGHNA and CDR2 YNFKEQ. DNA for the CDR3: TGTGCCAGCAGCCTCATTGGACAGTTCGGGCAGTTCTTC. Its protein is CASSLIGQFGQFF.

The rearrangement joins TRBV30 to TRBJ1-5; 11 bases are a match to TRBD1. This CDR3 spans 15 amino acids. With 2 bases clipped from V and 7 bases from J, the junction kept 7 bases outside the gene matches. CDR1 and CDR2 (germline): GTSNPN, SVGIG (reference sequence). CDR3 DNA sequence: TGTGCCTGGAGTTCCGGGACAGGGGGAAGGCAGCCCCAGCATTTT. Amino acid sequence: CAWSSGTGGRQPQHF.

This clone came up a few times. The chain carries TRBV5-1 and TRBJ1-1; no clear D gene. V lost 4 bases, J lost 5 bases, and 15 bases lay in between. The CDR3 has 14 amino acids. CDR1 SGHRS and CDR2 YFSETQ come from the germline V gene. The CDR3 reads CASSVTEPRTEAFF. The CDR3 bases are TGCGCCAGCAGCGTCACAGAACCTAGGACTGAAGCTTTCTTT.

V is TRBV27 and J is TRBJ2-1; 12 nucleotides match TRBD2. The length of the CDR3 is 20 residues. Trimming removed 7 bases from V and 5 bases from J; junction bases left unmatched: 21. Germline values: CDR1 MNHEY, CDR2 SMNVEV (reference sequence). The chain's CDR3 is CASTNRKTSGSLVSHNEQFF. CDR3 bases: TGTGCCAGCACCAATCGAAAGACTAGCGGGAGTCTAGTGTCCCACAATGAGCAGTTCTTC.

V gene TRBV11-2 combines with J gene TRBJ2-7; no clear D gene. The V end was cut by 4 bases, the J end by 4 bases, with 11 bases between. Germline values: CDR1 SGHAT, CDR2 FQNNGV. CDR3 length: 13 residues. CDR3 sequence: CASSSGLTYEQYF. The CDR3 nucleotides are TGTGCCAGCAGCTCCGGTCTTACATACGAGCAGTACTTC.

This sequence joins TRBV18 and TRBJ2-7; D possibly corresponds to TRBD1 (5 bases). The CDR3 totals 15 residues. CDR1 and CDR2 from the germline V gene are KGHSH and LQKENI. Trimming took off 2 bases at V and 0 bases at J, with 11 bases between the two ends. The CDR3 DNA reads TGTGCCAGCTCACCAAGGGGCATCAACTCCTACGAGCAGTACTTC. This sequence encodes CASSPRGINSYEQYF.

The chain joins TRBV5-4 to TRBJ1-2; D unclear. The germline V gene has CDR1 SGHNT and CDR2 YYREEE (reference sequence). The CDR3 covers 14 residues. V lost 0 bases, J lost 4 bases, and 10 bases lay in between. CDR3 in amino acids: CASSLADGVYGYTF. As DNA, the CDR3 is TGTGCCAGCAGCTTGGCTGATGGTGTCTATGGCTACACCTTC. The full variable domain, with the rest looked up from reference TRBV5-4 and TRBJ1-2, is ETGVTQSPTHLIKTRGQQVTLRCSSQSGHNTVSWYQQALGQGPQFIFQYYREEENGRGNFPPRFSGLQFPNYSSELNVNALELDDSALYLCASSLADGVYGYTFGSGTRLTVV.

This chain links TRBV5-1 with TRBJ2-5; TRBD1 matches at 9 bases. CDR3 size: 15 residues. In germline, CDR1 is SGHRS, CDR2 YFSETQ. V lost 3 bases, J lost 5 bases, and 8 bases stayed unmatched. The CDR3 reads CASSSRQGEVETQYF. In nucleotides, the CDR3 is TGCGCCAGCAGCTCCCGACAGGGGGAGGTGGAGACCCAGTACTTC. The full variable domain, completed using reference TRBV5-1 and TRBJ2-5, is KAGVTQTPRYLIKTRGQQVTLSCSPISGHRSVSWYQQTPGQGLQFLFEYFSETQRNKGNFPGRFSGRQFSNSRSEMNVSTLELGDSALYLCASSSRQGEVETQYFGPGTRLLVL.

The V and J genes are TRBV27 and TRBJ2-3, with D hard to call. Trimming pared 6 bases from V and 0 bases from J, leaving 7 bases between. The CDR3 has 13 amino acids. Germline CDR1 MNHEY, CDR2 SMNVEV (reference sequence). The CDR3 DNA is TGTGCCAGCAGCCTGGCCAGCACAGATACGCAGTATTTT. It encodes CASSLASTDTQYF.

This clone was detected ten times or more. The chain employs TRBV30 and TRBJ2-5; D is ambiguous. V was clipped by 3 bases and J by 0 bases, with 5 bases between them. The CDR3 covers 12 residues. CDR1 and CDR2 (germline): GTSNPN, SVGIG (reference sequence). The CDR3 region is CAWRTDQETQYF. DNA for the CDR3: TGTGCCTGGAGAACGGACCAAGAGACCCAGTACTTC.

This clone has a single count. The rearrangement links TRBV7-6 to TRBJ1-5; D remains unclear. The CDR3 is 13 amino acids. Germline CDR1 SGHVS, CDR2 FNYEAQ. The germline V and J ends were trimmed by 3 bases and 4 bases, with 7 bases remaining between them. The CDR3 sequence is CASSFGENQPQHF. CDR3 sequence (DNA): TGTGCCAGCAGCTTTGGGGAAAATCAGCCCCAGCATTTT.

This chain uses TRBV27 with TRBJ2-1; no clear D. Deletions cut 5 bases from V and 2 bases from J, with 4 bases between. The CDR3 has 12 amino acids. Germline V gene data show CDR1 as MNHEY and CDR2 as SMNVEV (reference sequence). The CDR3 region has the DNA TGTGCCAGCAGTACGGCCTACAATGAGCAGTTCTTC. This gives the protein CASSTAYNEQFF.

This chain connects TRBV28 to TRBJ2-3, with 7 bases that match TRBD1. Germline CDR1 and CDR2: MDHEN and SYDVKM. The CDR3 totals 17 residues. V was pared by 8 bases and J by 0 bases, with 14 bases of the junction left unmatched. The CDR3 region has the DNA TGTGCCAGCGCCCGGGACAGCTCCCCACTAAGCACAGATACGCAGTATTTT. Amino acid sequence: CASARDSSPLSTDTQYF.

This clone was detected a few times. This chain uses TRBV7-2 with TRBJ2-1; D might be TRBD1 or TRBD2, each matching 5 bases. Germline-derived CDR1 and CDR2 are SGHTA and FQGNSA. V was shortened by 3 bases and J by 8 bases, with 8 bases between the two germline ends. This CDR3 is 12 amino acids long. In DNA, the CDR3 is TGTGCCAGCAGCTTGGGGGTCTATGAGCAGTTCTTC. It codes for CASSLGVYEQFF.